The next 30 T cell receptor beta chains were all read from a single sample in a study. TCRdb analysed the RT-PCR reads with MiXCR anew, one entry per CDR3 protein. The profile shows about 680,000 distinct CDR3 sequences, approximately 15% of them singletons. Source material: memory CD4+ T cells from blood. The receptor set was obtained from a female donor in good health, serving as a healthy control.

The V and J genes are TRBV6-2 or TRBV6-3 and TRBJ2-7; no reliable D call. Per the germline V gene, CDR1 is MNHEY and CDR2 is SVGEGT. CDR3 length equals 12 residues. The ends were cut back, 8 bases at V and 3 bases at J, with 11 bases in the middle. CDR3 in amino acids: CASGTVVYEQYF. DNA for the CDR3: TGTGCCAGCGGAACAGTGGTCTACGAGCAGTACTTC.

This clonotype was observed at least ten times. The chain uses TRBV20-1 and TRBJ2-5; 11 positions match TRBD2. Per the germline V gene, CDR1 is DFQATT and CDR2 is SNEGSKA (reference sequence). The CDR3 sequence is 14 residues long. The V segment lost 3 bases and the J segment 5 bases; nucleotides outside the gene matches: 5. CDR3 nucleotide sequence: TGCAGTGCTAGGGTACTAGCGGGAGTTGAGACCCAGTACTTC. Translated: CSARVLAGVETQYF.

This clonotype was seen repeatedly, ten times or more. DNA for the CDR3: TGCGCCAGCAGCCCGGGACAGATGAACACCGGGGAGCTGTTTTTT. It translates to CASSPGQMNTGELFF. This chain uses TRBV5-1 with TRBJ2-2, with 7 nucleotides matching TRBD1. Trimming took 4 bases from V and 1 from J; bases not matched to a gene: 4. The CDR3 length is 15 residues. Per germline, CDR1 SGHRS and CDR2 YFSETQ.

This chain connects TRBV5-1 to TRBJ1-1; 7 bases align to TRBD1. Germline V lookup: CDR1 SGHRS, CDR2 YFSETQ. The CDR3 totals 14 residues. The ends lost 4 bases at V and 6 bases at J; junction bases unmatched: 9. The CDR3 loop is CASSVQGVEAEAFF. CDR3 bases: TGCGCCAGCAGCGTCCAGGGGGTAGAGGCTGAAGCTTTCTTT. The entire variable domain, with the rest obtained from reference TRBV5-1 and TRBJ1-1, is as follows: KAGVTQTPRYLIKTRGQQVTLSCSPISGHRSVSWYQQTPGQGLQFLFEYFSETQRNKGNFPGRFSGRQFSNSRSEMNVSTLELGDSALYLCASSVQGVEAEAFFGQGTRLTVV.

J is TRBJ2-7 and V is TRBV5-1, with D perhaps matching TRBD2 (7 bases). The CDR3 sequence is 14 residues long. V was cut by 4 bases and J by 4 bases, with 15 bases left in between. Germline CDR1 is SGHRS and CDR2 is YFSETQ. The CDR3 reads CASSNGGGGYEQYF. CDR3 coding DNA: TGCGCCAGCAGCAACGGGGGAGGGGGGTACGAGCAGTACTTC. Full variable domain (rest looked up from reference TRBV5-1 and TRBJ2-7): KAGVTQTPRYLIKTRGQQVTLSCSPISGHRSVSWYQQTPGQGLQFLFEYFSETQRNKGNFPGRFSGRQFSNSRSEMNVSTLELGDSALYLCASSNGGGGYEQYFGPGTRLTVT.

This clonotype was picked up a small number of times. The chain is built from TRBV12-3 or TRBV12-4 and TRBJ1-1; weak D call: TRBD1 (6 bases). The CDR3 is 11 amino acids. Trimming removed 7 bases at V and 6 bases at J, with 9 bases between. The CDR3 coding sequence is TGTGCCAGCAAAAGGACAGCTGAAGCTTTCTTT. Its translation is CASKRTAEAFF.

This clonotype was counted ten times or more. V is TRBV7-9 and J is TRBJ1-3, with D possibly matching TRBD1 (5 bases). Germline V lookup: CDR1 SEHNR, CDR2 FQNEAQ (reference sequence). V lost 5 bases to trimming and J lost 0 bases, with 8 bases between them. The CDR3 consists of 14 residues. The CDR3 DNA reads as TGTGCCAGCAGCCGAGGGGACTCTGGAAACACCATATATTTT. Encoded protein: CASSRGDSGNTIYF.

There are many counts of this clonotype. This rearrangement joins TRBV7-2 to TRBJ2-2; 14 bases align to TRBD2. CDR3 size: 18 residues. Germline CDR1 is SGHTA and CDR2 is FQGNSA. V was pared by 5 bases and J by 4 bases, with 9 bases of the junction left unmatched. The chain's CDR3 is CASSPGLAGVRGTGELFF. DNA for the CDR3: TGTGCCAGCAGCCCGGGACTAGCGGGAGTGCGGGGCACCGGGGAGCTGTTTTTT.

The chain carries TRBV30 and TRBJ2-5; D gene uncertain. V lost 1 base, J lost 2 bases, and 8 bases lay in between. The CDR3 is made up of 13 amino acids. Germline CDR1 and CDR2: GTSNPN and SVGIG (reference sequence). CDR3: CAWSAQIQETQYF. The CDR3 coding sequence is TGTGCCTGGAGTGCACAGATTCAAGAGACCCAGTACTTC.

In this sample, this clonotype turned up many times. Sequence at one end of the junction differs from germline and may be a read error. V usage is TRBV7-7 and J usage is TRBJ2-2, with no clear D. The CDR3 sequence is 13 residues long. Germline CDR1 SSHAT, CDR2 FNYEAQ (reference sequence). CDR3 amino acids: CASSPLRAGELFF. CDR3 bases: TGTGCTAGCAGCCCCCTCCGCGCCGGGGAGCTGTTTTTT.

The V gene is TRBV7-2, the J gene TRBJ1-1; TRBD1 matches at 7 bases. This CDR3 has 13 amino acids. V lost 2 bases to trimming and J lost 8 bases; unmatched junction nucleotides: 5. CDR1 is SGHTA and CDR2 is FQGNSA in the germline V gene. The CDR3 sequence is CASSLLRQGEAFF. CDR3 in DNA: TGTGCCAGCAGCTTACTTAGACAGGGCGAAGCTTTCTTT.

The V and J genes are TRBV20-1 and TRBJ2-3, with 7 bases that match TRBD2. The germline CDR1 and CDR2 sequences are DFQATT and SNEGSKA (reference sequence). This CDR3 comprises 19 residues. J was trimmed by 0 bases and V by 1 base; bases with no gene match: 16. CDR3 DNA: TGCAGTGCTAGAGGGATTACCCGGTCTAGCGGCCCGAGCACAGATACGCAGTATTTT. It yields the protein CSARGITRSSGPSTDTQYF.

The chain combines TRBV7-9 with TRBJ1-4, with a tentative D call TRBD1 (5 bases). Trimming left V 6 bases short and J 2 bases short, with 13 bases between. The CDR3 loop spans 15 amino acids. CDR1 SEHNR and CDR2 FQNEAQ come from the germline V gene (reference sequence). CDR3 bases: TGTGCCAGCAGAGTGGGGCCGGGGACTAATGAAAAACTGTTTTTT. This sequence encodes CASRVGPGTNEKLFF.

This clonotype was counted between two and nine times. The CDR3 bases are TGTGCCAGCAGCTTGGTGGGACGGCTACAAGAGCAGTTCTTC. Residues: CASSLVGRLQEQFF. The V call is TRBV5-6, the J call TRBJ2-1; D is perhaps TRBD1 or TRBD2 (5 bases each). The CDR3 contains 14 residues. V shed 0 bases and J shed 10 bases, with 14 bases lying between them. Per germline, CDR1 SGHDT and CDR2 YYEEEE.

This chain connects TRBV9 to TRBJ2-3; 13 positions agree with TRBD2. CDR3 length: 16 residues. V was clipped by 4 bases and J by 5 bases; unmatched bases: 7. Germline lookup yields CDR1 SGDLS and CDR2 YYNGEE. In DNA, the CDR3 is TGTGCCAGCAGCCTCGGACTAGCGGGAGCTGGAGATACGCAGTATTTT. Translating it yields CASSLGLAGAGDTQYF.

This clonotype was recorded a few times. The chain links TRBV10-3 to TRBJ1-6; perhaps TRBD1 as D (5 bases). V was shortened by 2 bases and J by 5 bases, with 13 bases between the two germline ends. This CDR3 spans 16 amino acids. The germline gives CDR1 ENHRY, CDR2 SYGVKD. The CDR3 is CAISEDRTLDNSPLHF. The CDR3 region has the DNA TGTGCCATCAGTGAGGATCGGACACTAGATAATTCACCCCTCCACTTT.

V gene TRBV5-1 combines with J gene TRBJ1-2; D is unresolved. There are 14 residues in the CDR3. V lost 4 bases and J 4 bases, leaving 14 bases between the germline ends. Germline loops: CDR1 SGHRS, CDR2 YFSETQ. DNA of the CDR3: TGCGCCAGCAGCCCCATCCTCAGCTTCTATGGCTACACCTTC. Residues: CASSPILSFYGYTF.

Worth noting for this clonotype: A single base separates this from a much larger clone, so it may be a read error. The chain uses TRBV4-2 and TRBJ2-7, with 7 bases fitting TRBD1. V shed 0 bases and J 7 bases; nucleotides not matched to a gene: 9. There are 15 residues in the CDR3. Germline CDR1 is LGHNA and CDR2 is YNFKEQ. The CDR3 is CASSQDNRVRGEQYF. The CDR3 DNA reads as TGTGCCAGCAGCCAAGATAACAGGGTCAGGGGGGAGCAGTACTTC.

The chain links TRBV13 to TRBJ1-2, with D maybe TRBD1 (6 bases). Trimming removed 5 bases from V and 1 base from J, with 17 bases in between. The CDR3 totals 16 residues. CDR1 is PRHDT, CDR2 FYEKMQ, per germline (reference sequence). The DNA of the CDR3 is TGTGCCAGCAGCGGCGGGGGGCCACTAGTTAACTATGGCTACACCTTC. Its protein product is CASSGGGPLVNYGYTF.

This clonotype showed up many times. The CDR3 sequence: CSAGGGLPYNEQFF. The CDR3 bases are TGCAGTGCTGGGGGAGGACTTCCCTACAATGAGCAGTTCTTC. The chain joins TRBV20-1 to TRBJ2-1, with D perhaps matching TRBD2 (6 bases). Germline CDR1 DFQATT, CDR2 SNEGSKA (reference sequence). V lost 5 bases and J 2 bases, leaving 13 bases between the germline ends. The CDR3 has 14 amino acids.

The V gene is TRBV18, the J gene TRBJ2-3, with no clear D. CDR3 length: 14 residues. V was trimmed by 0 bases and J by 1 base, leaving 5 bases between them. CDR1 and CDR2 (germline): KGHSH, LQKENI. The CDR3 DNA reads TGTGCCAGCTCACCACCACATCGCACAGATACGCAGTATTTT. This gives the protein CASSPPHRTDTQYF. Full variable domain (remainder filled in from reference TRBV18 and TRBJ2-3): NAGVMQNPRHLVRRRGQEARLRCSPMKGHSHVYWYRQLPEEGLKFMVYLQKENIIDESGMPKERFSAEFPKEGPSILRIQQVVRGDSAAYFCASSPPHRTDTQYFGPGTRLTVL.

V usage is TRBV28 and J usage is TRBJ1-6; TRBD1 matches 8 bases. V lost 6 bases and J lost 10; bases outside the gene matches: 5. The CDR3 spans 13 residues. Germline CDR1 MDHEN, CDR2 SYDVKM. CDR3 DNA sequence: TGTGCCAGCAGAGGACAGGGTAGATCACCCCTCCACTTT. This sequence encodes CASRGQGRSPLHF.

The table lists this clonotype with a few counts. The chain uses TRBV12-3 or TRBV12-4 and TRBJ2-5; D perhaps matches TRBD1 (5 bases). The V and J ends lost 2 bases and 2 bases respectively, with 15 bases between them. The length of the CDR3 is 16 residues. DNA for the CDR3: TGTGCCAGCAGTTTATCGAGTTGGGGCACTCAAGAGACCCAGTACTTC. This sequence encodes CASSLSSWGTQETQYF.

The sample holds many counts of this clonotype. The chain uses TRBV20-1 and TRBJ1-2; 7 bases map to TRBD1. CDR1 is DFQATT and CDR2 is SNEGSKA in the germline V gene (reference sequence). With 7 bases clipped from V and 4 bases from J, the junction kept 12 bases outside the gene matches. This CDR3 has 14 amino acids. The CDR3 DNA follows: TGCAGTGTAGACAGGGAAGTAAGTGGCTATGGCTACACCTTC. Translating it yields CSVDREVSGYGYTF.

This sequence joins TRBV3-1 and TRBJ2-6; D gene unclear. CDR1 is LGHDT and CDR2 is YNNKEL in the germline V gene (reference sequence). Trimming stripped 3 bases from V and 0 bases from J, with 3 bases between. CDR3 size: 14 residues. For the CDR3, the DNA is TGTGCCAGCAGCCATTCCTCTGGGGCCAACGTCCTGACTTTC. It codes for CASSHSSGANVLTF.

The rearrangement joins TRBV5-6 to TRBJ1-2; D call uncertain. The length of the CDR3 is 15 residues. With 0 bases removed from V and 4 bases from J, the gap between germline ends came to 13 bases. In germline, CDR1 is SGHDT, CDR2 YYEEEE. The CDR3 DNA sequence: TGTGCCAGCAGCTTGGGGGTTCTGAACTCCTATGGCTACACCTTC. Residues: CASSLGVLNSYGYTF.

V is TRBV18 and J is TRBJ2-3, with 10 bases matching TRBD1. Germline V CDR1 and CDR2: KGHSH, LQKENI. The CDR3 consists of 15 residues. V lost 6 bases to trimming and J lost 5 bases; unmatched junction nucleotides: 8. Here the CDR3 DNA reads TGTGCCAGCTCGGAAAGTTGGGACAGGGGAGATACGCAGTATTTT. Translating gives CASSESWDRGDTQYF.

In its sample, this clonotype was seen many times. This chain links TRBV6-2 or TRBV6-3 with TRBJ2-1; no definite D call. V was shortened by 3 bases and J by 9 bases, with 6 bases between the two germline ends. This CDR3 spans 11 amino acids. The germline CDR1 and CDR2 sequences are MNHEY and SVGEGT. CDR3 sequence reads: CASSYYPEQFF. Here the CDR3 DNA reads TGTGCCAGCAGTTATTACCCTGAGCAGTTCTTC.

This clonotype was seen at least ten times. The genes are TRBV20-1 and TRBJ2-2, with 9 bases lining up with TRBD2. The CDR3 consists of 14 residues. Trimming cost V 2 bases and J 6 bases; bases outside gene matches: 4. Germline CDR1 and CDR2: DFQATT and SNEGSKA (reference sequence). The CDR3 bases are TGCAGTGCTAGAATAGCGGGAGAGGCCGGGGAGCTGTTTTTT. Amino acid sequence: CSARIAGEAGELFF.

V usage is TRBV12-3 or TRBV12-4 and J usage is TRBJ2-5, with D uncertain. Trimming took 5 bases from V and 3 from J, leaving 7 bases between them. There are 12 residues in the CDR3. The CDR3: CASSATKETQYF. The CDR3 nucleotides are TGTGCCAGCAGTGCCACTAAAGAGACCCAGTACTTC.